What follows is one T cell receptor (beta chain) and its context. Source study methods: Estimation of nucleated cell counts relied on the amplification of reference gene primers. Assay used: immunoSEQ multiplex PCR; TCRdb lists only in-frame clones, some missing. V and J calls and clone size are given by that table; D and trimming were obtained from the DNA. This sample carries roughly 200,000 clones, approximately 83% of them seen once, and the ten largest clones take less than 5.5%. These data belong to a study of blood T cell repertoires in COVID-19. Whole-study context: There were acute and convalescent COVID-19 samples, and they came from the United States, Italy and Spain.

Germline-derived CDR1 and CDR2 are LNHDA and SQIVND (reference sequence). V trimming: 0 bases; J trimming: 4 bases; junction bases outside the gene matches: 8. The CDR3 has 17 amino acids. The TCR was taken from a man aged 45-65 years with active or convalescent COVID-19. The chain couples TRBV19 to TRBJ1-2; the match to TRBD1 covers 10 bases. Sequencing was carried out using peripheral blood. The CDR3 sequence is CASSIDGTGVTGYGYTF. The DNA of the CDR3 is TGTGCCAGTAGTATAGACGGGACAGGGGTGACTGGCTATGGCTACACCTTC.